The source of this T cell receptor beta chain is a study of T cells in Graves' hyperthyroidism and ophthalmopathy. Study as a whole: Peripheral blood samples were taken at initial diagnosis, prior to any treatment.

In this sample, this clonotype turned up a few times. It was RNA transcripts that yielded the amplified TCR beta CDR3 regions. The HTBI primer set was used in a first-round RT-PCR of the TCR CDR3. TCRdb ran MiXCR on the multiplex PCR reads and lists one entry per CDR3 protein. The sample holds 400,000 to 450,000 distinct CDR3 sequences, 14% to 15% seen once. CDR1 and CDR2 from the germline V gene are MGHRA and YSYEKL. The CDR3 contains 17 residues. V gave up 6 bases and J gave up 6 bases; unmatched junction bases: 15. This sequence joins TRBV4-1 and TRBJ2-3; TRBD1 aligns across 10 bases. This sequence originates from a man younger than 35 with Graves' ophthalmopathy. The sample was blood. The CDR3 DNA reads TGCGCCAGCAGGGACAGGGGGTTTGCGGGGAGGTTGGATACGCAGTATTTT. Protein: CASRDRGFAGRLDTQYF.